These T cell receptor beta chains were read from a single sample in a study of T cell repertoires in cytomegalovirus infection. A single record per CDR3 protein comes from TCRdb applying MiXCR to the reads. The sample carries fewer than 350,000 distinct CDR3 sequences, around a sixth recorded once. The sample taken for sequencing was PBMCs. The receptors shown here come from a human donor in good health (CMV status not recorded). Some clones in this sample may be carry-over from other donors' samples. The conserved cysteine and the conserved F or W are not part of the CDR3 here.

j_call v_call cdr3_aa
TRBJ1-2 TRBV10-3 AISESRQVTYT
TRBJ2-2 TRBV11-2 ASSLDLGNTGELF
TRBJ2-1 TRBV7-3 ASSPERSGLAGTQF
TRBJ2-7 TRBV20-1 SAITGWDEQY
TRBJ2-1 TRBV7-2 ASSLEVAAYNEQF
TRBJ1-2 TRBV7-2 ASSLVGGNQVGYT
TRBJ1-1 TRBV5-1 ASSRGQNMNTEAF
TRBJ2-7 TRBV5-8 ASSWAGQGSYEQY
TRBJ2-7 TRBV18 ASSQQQGSSYEQY
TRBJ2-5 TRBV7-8 ASSPQY
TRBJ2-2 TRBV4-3 ASSQQRAGELF
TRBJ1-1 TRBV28 ASSPGDSLKMNTEAF
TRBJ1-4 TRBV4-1 ASSRADSTNEKLF
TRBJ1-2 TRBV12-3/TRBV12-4 ASSRTGRGDYGYT
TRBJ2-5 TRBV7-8 ASSSDPGETQY
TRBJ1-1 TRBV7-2 ASRTYLGTEAF
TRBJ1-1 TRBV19 ASTDRTGVWTEAF
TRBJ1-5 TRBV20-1 SASVLGRADQPQH
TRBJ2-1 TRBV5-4 ASSPGQGPYNEQF
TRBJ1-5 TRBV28 ASSSIWTEANQPQH
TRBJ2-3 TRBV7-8 ASSLEGLGPRAQY
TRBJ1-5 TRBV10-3 AISEGRTGDQPQH
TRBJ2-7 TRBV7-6 ASSLGIRGPYEQY
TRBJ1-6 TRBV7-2 ASSPGLNPYNSPLH
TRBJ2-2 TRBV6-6 ASSYAGNTRELF
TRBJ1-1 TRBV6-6 ASSWRNTEAF
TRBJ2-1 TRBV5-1 ASSFRAGNNEQF
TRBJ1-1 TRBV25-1 ASSELSAGKAEAF
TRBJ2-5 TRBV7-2 ASSFDSDYTAQY
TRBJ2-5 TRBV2 ASSDPLATDMETQY
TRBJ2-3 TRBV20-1 SANRGAVTDTQY
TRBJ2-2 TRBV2 ASSVPGGGLYTGELF
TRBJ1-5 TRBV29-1 SVGTARDQPQH
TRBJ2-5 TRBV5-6 ASSEPGTSGGETQY
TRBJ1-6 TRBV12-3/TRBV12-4 ASSLGGSDSPLH
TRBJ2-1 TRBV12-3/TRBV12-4 ASSPRAGGGGNEQF
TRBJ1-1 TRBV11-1 ASSFGQKSTEAF
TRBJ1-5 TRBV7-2 ASSLVWGQPQH
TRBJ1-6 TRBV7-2 ASSLVDLRSWNSPLH
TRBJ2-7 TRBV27 ASSRKRPTSYEQY
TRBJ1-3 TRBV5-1 ASSLGQNSGNTIY
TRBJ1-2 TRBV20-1 SATGQVYGYT
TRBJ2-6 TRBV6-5 ASSYSLESSGANVLT
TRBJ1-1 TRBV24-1 ATSEGTNTEAF
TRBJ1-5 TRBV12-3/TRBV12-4 ASSLSWDLLEQPQH
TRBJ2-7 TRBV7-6 ASSLGGNSYEQY
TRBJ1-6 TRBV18 ASSPDANSPLH
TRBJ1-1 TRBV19 ASTGMNTEAF
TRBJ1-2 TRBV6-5 ASSPPGQSFYGYT
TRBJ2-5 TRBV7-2 ASSLQGVQETQY
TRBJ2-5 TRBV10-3 AISTGASETQY
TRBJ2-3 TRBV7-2 ASSLGADLPDTQY
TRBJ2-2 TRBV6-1 ASSFPGLAGGITTGELF
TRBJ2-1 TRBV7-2 ASSLVLEKDNGQF
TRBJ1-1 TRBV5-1 ASSLWQGGMNTEAF
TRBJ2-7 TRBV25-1 ASSDYGTGNEQY
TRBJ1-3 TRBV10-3 AISASVAGRNTIY
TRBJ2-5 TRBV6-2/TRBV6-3 ASRNGLLETQY
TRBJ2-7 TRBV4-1 ASSQDQGAESYEQY
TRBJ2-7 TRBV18 ASSPRANTGVEQY